The source of this T cell receptor (beta chain) is a study of beta chain features in type 1 diabetes. Study information: Examination of sorted cells across all samples involved 98,000,000 or so cells. Findings and caveats of the study: Patients with type 1 diabetes carried fewer insertions and had more deletions at their VDJ junctions. In comparison with healthy donors, patients had naive, central memory and Treg TCRB repertoires that appeared more similar.

As for this clone: What it recognizes is unknown. This CDR3 is also generated by other DNA sequences in the sample.

Each sorted population was over 98% pure. The CDR3 spans 12 residues. The germline CDR1 and CDR2 sequences are SGHTA and FQGNSA. V lost 5 bases and J lost 3, with 6 bases in between. Isolated RNA was reverse transcribed in full, so expressed TCRB transcripts were sequenced. The assay was immunoSEQ multiplex PCR, and TCRdb's table has in-frame clones only and misses some. The sample carries under 300,000 clones, about 26% recorded once. The V gene is TRBV7-2, the J gene TRBJ2-3; D is perhaps TRBD2 (5 bases). The clonotype originates from a man younger than 40 in good health. Sequencing was carried out using central memory CD4+ T cells from blood. The CDR3 is CASSPGTDTQYF. The CDR3 DNA is TGTGCCAGCAGCCCGGGAACAGATACGCAGTATTTT.